Sequencing of this T cell receptor (beta chain) was carried out in a study of regulatory T cells in long-lasting Graves disease. As concerns this clonotype: What it binds is unknown. Just one base apart from a much larger clone, this may be a read error.

Study-level results: Persistent Graves' patients showed less TCR diversity than newly diagnosed patients showed.

Both iRepertoire HTBI primers and Arm-PCR of CDR3 regions were used to build the TCR beta libraries. TCRdb reprocessed the multiplex PCR reads with MiXCR, giving one entry per CDR3 protein. This table has some 470,000 distinct CDR3 sequences, roughly a fifth appearing once. V lost 1 base and J 2 bases, leaving 11 bases between the germline ends. The CDR3 has 14 residues. Germline V gene data show CDR1 as DFQATT and CDR2 as SNEGSKA (reference sequence). Time point meaning: persistent/refractory GD, antithyroid drugs over 5 years with positive TRAb. The TCR library used RNA extracted from PBMCs. The sequence derives from a female donor with Graves disease. The material was peripheral blood mononuclear cells (PBMCs), obtained when the disease was refractory, from a patient treated with antithyroid drugs. This chain connects TRBV20-1 to TRBJ1-2, with D unresolved. The CDR3, as DNA: TGCAGTGCTAGAGTTCTAGGCAGCAACTATGGCTACACCTTC. Encoded protein: CSARVLGSNYGYTF.